What follows is one TCR beta chain and its context. The data were obtained in a study of control samples from healthy donors and cancer patients. Per germline, CDR1 SGHRS and CDR2 YFSETQ. V shed 3 bases, J shed 0 bases, and the junction held 8 bases outside the gene matches. This CDR3 region has 17 residues. Clones were read by immunoSEQ multiplex PCR, and TCRdb kept only the in-frame ones, dropping some. Of tens of thousands of clones listed, 75% to 95% are singletons. The receptor was isolated from a man aged 25-40 years in good health. Sequences were obtained from blood. This chain connects TRBV5-1 to TRBJ1-2; 10 nucleotides align to TRBD1. This chain's CDR3 is CASSSRDRGSTNYGYTF. The CDR3 DNA sequence: TGCGCCAGCAGCTCGCGGGACAGGGGATCTACTAACTATGGCTACACCTTC.